This TCR beta chain was retrieved from a study of blood T cell repertoires in COVID-19. On the study more broadly: Both acute and convalescent COVID-19 samples were obtained from the United States, Italy and Spain. PBMCs, B-cell-depleted T cells, or T cells provided the cDNA or gDNA that made up the material.

Per the original data handling: Amplifying reference gene primers gave estimates of nucleated cell counts. The method was immunoSEQ multiplex PCR; TCRdb's version includes in-frame clones alone and lacks a portion of them. D and trimming were read from the DNA, whereas the V and J calls and clone size are those reported in that table. The sample has tens of thousands of clones, around three quarters seen once. The V and J ends lost 5 bases and 3 bases, in that order; junction bases with no gene match: 13. Looked up from germline, CDR1 is SGHRS and CDR2 is YFSETQ. The CDR3 runs 17 residues. This sequence joins TRBV5-1 and TRBJ2-1, with 8 bases identical to TRBD1. This TCR was sampled from a woman aged 55 to 70 in a cohort sampled during active or convalescent COVID-19. The specimen was peripheral blood. The chain's CDR3 is CASSSRRQGADYNEQFF. CDR3 sequence (DNA): TGCGCCAGCAGTTCCCGTCGCCAGGGGGCTGACTACAATGAGCAGTTCTTC.